The source of this T cell receptor (beta chain) is a study of cytomegalovirus exposure and HLA in healthy donors. Researchers ran the PCR with 60 Vbeta and 13 Jbeta primers. Sequencing used immunoSEQ multiplex PCR; TCRdb keeps in-frame clones, though not all of them. The data hold 90,000 to 120,000 clones, with roughly 82% observed a single time. Trimming removed 7 bases at V and 5 bases at J, with 14 bases between. This CDR3 comprises 12 residues. Germline CDR1 SQVTM, CDR2 ANQGSEA. The study, taken as a whole, reports: TCR beta chains associated with HLA were, in a later analysis, more clonally expanded than equally common others.

For this clone: The antigen is not known.

The V gene is TRBV29-1, the J gene TRBJ2-5; D not certain. The sequencing input was PBMCs. This receptor was obtained from a man aged 25-45 years in good health and CMV-seropositive. The CDR3 DNA reads as TGCAGCGGTGAGGAGACGGCGGAGACCCAGTACTTC. It specifies CSGEETAETQYF.